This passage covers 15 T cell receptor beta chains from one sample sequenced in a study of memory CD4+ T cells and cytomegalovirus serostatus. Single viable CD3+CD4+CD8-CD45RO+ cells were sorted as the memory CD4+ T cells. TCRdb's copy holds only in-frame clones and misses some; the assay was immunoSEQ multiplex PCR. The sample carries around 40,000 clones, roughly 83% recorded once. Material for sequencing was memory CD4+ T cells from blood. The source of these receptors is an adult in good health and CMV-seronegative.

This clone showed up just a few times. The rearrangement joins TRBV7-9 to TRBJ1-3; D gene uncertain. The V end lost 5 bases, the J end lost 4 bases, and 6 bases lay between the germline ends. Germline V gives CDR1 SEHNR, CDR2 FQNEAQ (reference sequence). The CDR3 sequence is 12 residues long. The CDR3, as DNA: TGTGCCAGCAGCACGGAAGGAAACACCATATATTTT. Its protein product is CASSTEGNTIYF.

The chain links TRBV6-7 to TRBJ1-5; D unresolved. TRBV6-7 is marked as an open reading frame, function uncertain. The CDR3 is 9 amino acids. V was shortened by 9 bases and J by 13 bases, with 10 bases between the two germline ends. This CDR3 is CARGLKQHF. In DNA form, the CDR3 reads TGTGCCAGGGGGTTAAAGCAGCATTTT.

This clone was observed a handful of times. The CDR3 protein is CAWTHSSSGQGPAYNSPLHF. In DNA form, the CDR3 reads TGTGCCTGGACCCACAGCAGCTCGGGACAGGGGCCCGCTTATAATTCACCCCTCCACTTT. V is TRBV30 and J is TRBJ1-6; 10 bases agree with TRBD1. The CDR3 covers 20 residues. V was clipped by 4 bases and J by 4 bases; unmatched bases: 19. CDR1 GTSNPN and CDR2 SVGIG come from the germline V gene (reference sequence).

CDR3 protein: CASSFRRQNTEAFF. For the CDR3, the DNA is TGTGCCAGCAGCTTCCGTCGGCAGAACACTGAAGCTTTCTTT. This chain links TRBV7-9 with TRBJ1-1; D not certain. The CDR3 is 14 amino acids. With 3 bases removed from V and 1 base from J, the gap between germline ends came to 9 bases. Germline loops: CDR1 SEHNR, CDR2 FQNEAQ (reference sequence). Full variable domain (remainder filled in from reference TRBV7-9 and TRBJ1-1): DTGVSQNPRHKITKRGQNVTFRCDPISEHNRLYWYRQTLGQGPEFLTYFQNEAQLEKSRLLSDRFSAERPKGSFSTLEIQRTEQGDSAMYLCASSFRRQNTEAFFGQGTRLTVV.

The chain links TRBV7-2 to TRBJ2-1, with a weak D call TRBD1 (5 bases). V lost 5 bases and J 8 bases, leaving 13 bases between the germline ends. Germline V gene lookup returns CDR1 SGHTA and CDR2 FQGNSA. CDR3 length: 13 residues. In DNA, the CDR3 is TGTGCCAGCAGCCGGACCGAAGGGGATGAGCAGTTCTTC. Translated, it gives CASSRTEGDEQFF.

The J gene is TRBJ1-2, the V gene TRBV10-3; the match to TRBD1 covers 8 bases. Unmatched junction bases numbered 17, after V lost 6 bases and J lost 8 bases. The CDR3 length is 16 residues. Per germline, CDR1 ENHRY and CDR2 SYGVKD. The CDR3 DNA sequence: TGTGCCATCAGGGGGAAGGACAGGGCCTCTCTTGGGGGCTACACCTTC. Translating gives CAIRGKDRASLGGYTF.

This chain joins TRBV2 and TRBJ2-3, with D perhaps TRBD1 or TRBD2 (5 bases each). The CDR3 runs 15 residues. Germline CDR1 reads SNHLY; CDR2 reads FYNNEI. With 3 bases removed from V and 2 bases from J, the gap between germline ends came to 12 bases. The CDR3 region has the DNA TGTGCCAGCAGTGATGAGGGGACCTACACAGATACGCAGTATTTT. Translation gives CASSDEGTYTDTQYF.

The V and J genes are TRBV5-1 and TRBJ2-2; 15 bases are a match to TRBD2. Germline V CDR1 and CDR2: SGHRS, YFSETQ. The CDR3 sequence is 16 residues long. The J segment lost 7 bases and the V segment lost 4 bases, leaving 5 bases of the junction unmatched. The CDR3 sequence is CASSGTSGGHGGELFF. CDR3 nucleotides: TGCGCCAGCAGCGGGACTAGCGGGGGGCATGGCGGGGAGCTGTTTTTT.

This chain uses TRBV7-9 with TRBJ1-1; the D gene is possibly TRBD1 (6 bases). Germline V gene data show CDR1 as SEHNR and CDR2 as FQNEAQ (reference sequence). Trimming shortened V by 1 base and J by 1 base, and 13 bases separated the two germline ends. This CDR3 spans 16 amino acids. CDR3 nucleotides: TGTGCCAGCAGCTTAGGGGGGACCAGGGGGAACACTGAAGCTTTCTTT. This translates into CASSLGGTRGNTEAFF.

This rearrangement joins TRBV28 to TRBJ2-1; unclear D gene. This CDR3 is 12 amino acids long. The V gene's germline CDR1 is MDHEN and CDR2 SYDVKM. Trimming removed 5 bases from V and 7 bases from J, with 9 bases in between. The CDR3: CASSARLNEQFF. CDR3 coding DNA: TGTGCCAGCAGTGCTAGACTTAATGAGCAGTTCTTC.

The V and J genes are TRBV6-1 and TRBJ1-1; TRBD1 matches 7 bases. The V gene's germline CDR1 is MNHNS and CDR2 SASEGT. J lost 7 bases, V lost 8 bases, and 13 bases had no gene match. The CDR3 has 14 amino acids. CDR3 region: CASHRRGGRGEAFF. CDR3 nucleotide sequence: TGTGCCAGCCATCGCAGGGGGGGACGGGGTGAAGCTTTCTTT.

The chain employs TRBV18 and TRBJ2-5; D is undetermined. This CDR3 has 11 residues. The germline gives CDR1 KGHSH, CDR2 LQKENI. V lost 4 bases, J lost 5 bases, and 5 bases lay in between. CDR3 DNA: TGTGCCAGCTCACTTGGGGAGACCCAGTACTTC. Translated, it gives CASSLGETQYF.

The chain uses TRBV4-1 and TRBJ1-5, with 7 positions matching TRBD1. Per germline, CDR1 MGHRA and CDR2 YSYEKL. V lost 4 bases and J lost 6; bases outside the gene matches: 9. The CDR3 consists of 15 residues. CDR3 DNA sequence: TGCGCCAGCAGCCGCTCGACAGGGCAGGGTCAGCCCCAGCATTTT. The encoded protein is CASSRSTGQGQPQHF.

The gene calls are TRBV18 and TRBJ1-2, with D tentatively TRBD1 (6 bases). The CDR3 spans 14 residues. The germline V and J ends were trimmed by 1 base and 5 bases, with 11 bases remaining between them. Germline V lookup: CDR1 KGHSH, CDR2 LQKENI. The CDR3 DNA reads TGTGCCAGCTCACCACAGGGGGGATCTTATGGCTACACCTTC. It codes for CASSPQGGSYGYTF.

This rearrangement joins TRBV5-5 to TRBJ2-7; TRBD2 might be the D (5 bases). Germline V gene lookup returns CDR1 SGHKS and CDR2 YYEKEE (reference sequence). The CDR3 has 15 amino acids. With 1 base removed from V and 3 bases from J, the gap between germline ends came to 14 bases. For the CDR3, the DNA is TGTGCCAGCAGCTTGAGGCCGGGAACCAGCTACGAGCAGTACTTC. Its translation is CASSLRPGTSYEQYF.